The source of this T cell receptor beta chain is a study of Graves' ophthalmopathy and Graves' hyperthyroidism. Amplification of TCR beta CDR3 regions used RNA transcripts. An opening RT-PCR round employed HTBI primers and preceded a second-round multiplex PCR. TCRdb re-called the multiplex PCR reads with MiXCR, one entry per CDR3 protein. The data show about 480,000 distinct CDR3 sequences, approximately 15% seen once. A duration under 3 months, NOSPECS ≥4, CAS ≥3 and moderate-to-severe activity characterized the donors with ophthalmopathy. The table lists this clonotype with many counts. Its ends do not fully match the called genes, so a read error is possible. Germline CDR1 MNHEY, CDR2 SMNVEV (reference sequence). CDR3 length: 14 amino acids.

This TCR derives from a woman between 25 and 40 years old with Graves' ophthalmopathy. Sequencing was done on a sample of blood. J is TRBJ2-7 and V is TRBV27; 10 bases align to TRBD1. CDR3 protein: CASSPGQGTYEQYF. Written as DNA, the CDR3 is TGCGCCAGCAGCCCGGGACAGGGGACATACGAGCAGTACTTC.